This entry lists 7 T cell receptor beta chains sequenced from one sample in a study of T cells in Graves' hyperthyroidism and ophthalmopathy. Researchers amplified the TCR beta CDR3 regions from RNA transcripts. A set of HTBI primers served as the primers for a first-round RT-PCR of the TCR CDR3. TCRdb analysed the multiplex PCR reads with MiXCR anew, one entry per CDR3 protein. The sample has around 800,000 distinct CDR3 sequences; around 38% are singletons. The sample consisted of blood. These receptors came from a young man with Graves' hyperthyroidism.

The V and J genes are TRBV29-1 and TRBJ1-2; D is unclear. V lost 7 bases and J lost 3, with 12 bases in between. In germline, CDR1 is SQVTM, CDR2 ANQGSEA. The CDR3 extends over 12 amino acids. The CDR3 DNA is TGCAGCGGCTCGTATATTTACTATGGCTACACCTTC. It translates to CSGSYIYYGYTF.

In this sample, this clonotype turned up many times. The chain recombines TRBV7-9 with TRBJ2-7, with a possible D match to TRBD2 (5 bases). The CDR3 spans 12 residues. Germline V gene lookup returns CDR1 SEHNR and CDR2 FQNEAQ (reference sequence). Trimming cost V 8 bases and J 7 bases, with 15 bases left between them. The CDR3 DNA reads TGTGCCAGCGGCGGCCTAGCTGAAGAGCAGTACTTC. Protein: CASGGLAEEQYF.

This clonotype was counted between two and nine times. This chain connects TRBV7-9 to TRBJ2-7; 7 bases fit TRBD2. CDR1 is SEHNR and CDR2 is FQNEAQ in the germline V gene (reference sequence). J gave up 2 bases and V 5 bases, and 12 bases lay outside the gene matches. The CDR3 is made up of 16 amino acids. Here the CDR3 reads CASSTLGRGVAYEQYF. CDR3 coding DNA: TGTGCCAGCAGCACCCTCGGACGGGGGGTCGCCTACGAGCAGTACTTC.

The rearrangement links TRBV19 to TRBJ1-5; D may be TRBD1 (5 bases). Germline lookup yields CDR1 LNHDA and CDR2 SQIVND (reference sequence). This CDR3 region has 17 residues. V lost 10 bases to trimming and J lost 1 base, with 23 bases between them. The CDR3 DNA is TGTGCCACCACTTCGAATAGGGGCAAGCTCAGCAATCAGCCCCAGCATTTT. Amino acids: CATTSNRGKLSNQPQHF.

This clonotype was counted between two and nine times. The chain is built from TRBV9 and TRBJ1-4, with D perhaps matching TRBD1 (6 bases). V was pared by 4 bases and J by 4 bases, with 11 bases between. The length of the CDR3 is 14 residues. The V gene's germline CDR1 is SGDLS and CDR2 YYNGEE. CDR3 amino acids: CASSPTGFNEKLFF. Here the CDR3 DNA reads TGTGCCAGCAGCCCGACAGGATTTAATGAAAAACTGTTTTTT. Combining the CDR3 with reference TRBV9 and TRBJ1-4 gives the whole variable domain DSGVTQTPKHLITATGQRVTLRCSPRSGDLSVYWYQQSLDQGLQFLIQYYNGEERAKGNILERFSAQQFPDLHSELNLSSLELGDSALYFCASSPTGFNEKLFFGSGTQLSVL.

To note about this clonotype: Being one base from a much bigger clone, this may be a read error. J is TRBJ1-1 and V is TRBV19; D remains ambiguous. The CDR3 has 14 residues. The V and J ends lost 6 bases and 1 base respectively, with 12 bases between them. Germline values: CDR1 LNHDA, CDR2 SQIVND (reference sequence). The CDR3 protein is CASRTPGRNTEAFF. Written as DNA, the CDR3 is TGTGCCAGTAGAACTCCCGGCAGGAACACTGAAGCTTTCTTT.

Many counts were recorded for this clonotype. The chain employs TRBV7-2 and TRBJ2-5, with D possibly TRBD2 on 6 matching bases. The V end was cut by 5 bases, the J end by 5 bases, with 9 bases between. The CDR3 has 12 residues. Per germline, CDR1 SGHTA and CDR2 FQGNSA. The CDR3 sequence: CASSHSGETQYF. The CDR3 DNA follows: TGTGCCAGCAGCCACAGCGGGGAGACCCAGTACTTC.